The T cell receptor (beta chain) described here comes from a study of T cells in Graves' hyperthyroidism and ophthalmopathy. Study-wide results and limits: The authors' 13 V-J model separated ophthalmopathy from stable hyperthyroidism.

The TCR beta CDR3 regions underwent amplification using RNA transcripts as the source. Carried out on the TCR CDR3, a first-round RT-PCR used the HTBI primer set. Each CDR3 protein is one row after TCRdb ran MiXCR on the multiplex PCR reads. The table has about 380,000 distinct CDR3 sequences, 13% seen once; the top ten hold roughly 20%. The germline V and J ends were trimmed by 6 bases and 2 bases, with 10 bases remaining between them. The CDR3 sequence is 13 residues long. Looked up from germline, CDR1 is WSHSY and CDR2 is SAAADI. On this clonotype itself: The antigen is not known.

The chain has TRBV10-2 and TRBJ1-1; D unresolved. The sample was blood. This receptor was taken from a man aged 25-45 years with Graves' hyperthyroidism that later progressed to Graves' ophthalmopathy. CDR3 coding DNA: TGCGCCAGCAGGGCCGGGCTTAACACTGAAGCTTTCTTT. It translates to CASRAGLNTEAFF.